This entry describes one TCR beta chain. Antigen: not known. This specimen belongs to a study of cytomegalovirus exposure and HLA in healthy donors. Assay used: immunoSEQ multiplex PCR; TCRdb lists only in-frame clones, some missing. The table includes over 150,000 clones, around 84% detected once. Findings and limits, study-wide: Cytomegalovirus-associated TCR beta chains were listed, numbering 150 to 200.

Sequencing was done on a sample of PBMCs. This TCR derives from a man aged 18 to 29 in good health and CMV-seropositive.

CDR3 bases: TGCGCCAGCAGCTTGGATGGAGACTACGAGCAGTACTTC. Translated: CASSLDGDYEQYF. J is TRBJ2-7 and V is TRBV5-1; D is uncertain. Trimming removed 0 bases from V and 3 bases from J, with 7 bases in between. This CDR3 is built from 13 residues. Germline CDR1 and CDR2: SGHRS and YFSETQ.